The following is a T cell receptor beta chain sequence with its context. Its antigen is still unknown. The length of the CDR3 is 13 residues. The ends were cut back, 4 bases at V and 2 bases at J, with 8 bases in the middle. Germline-derived CDR1 and CDR2 are MNHNY and SVGAGI (reference sequence). Clones were sequenced by immunoSEQ multiplex PCR, and TCRdb holds only the in-frame ones, with some missing. The profile covers fewer than 250,000 clones, with under 95% appearing a single time and 0.95% to 1.1% taken by the ten largest. The data were obtained in a study of T cell responses to AZD1222 COVID-19 vaccine. Overall study findings and caveats: Seropositive at baseline were only a handful of AZD1222 recipients.

This clonotype was obtained from an adult in good health. This rearrangement joins TRBV6-6 to TRBJ1-2; D remains ambiguous. Source: peripheral blood, taken on day 0 of MenACWY control vaccination. CDR3 sequence (DNA): TGTGCCAGCAGTTTTCAGCCCAACTATGGCTACACCTTC. Translation gives CASSFQPNYGYTF.